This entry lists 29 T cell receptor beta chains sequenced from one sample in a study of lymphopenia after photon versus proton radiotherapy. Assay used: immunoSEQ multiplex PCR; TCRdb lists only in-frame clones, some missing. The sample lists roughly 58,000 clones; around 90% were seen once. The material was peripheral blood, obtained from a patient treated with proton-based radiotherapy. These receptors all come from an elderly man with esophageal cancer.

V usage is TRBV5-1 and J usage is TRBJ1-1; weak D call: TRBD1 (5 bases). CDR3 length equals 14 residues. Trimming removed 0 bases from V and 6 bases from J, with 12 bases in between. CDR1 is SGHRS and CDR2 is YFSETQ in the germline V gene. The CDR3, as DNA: TGCGCCAGCAGCTTGGACGACAGACGGGCTGAAGCTTTCTTT. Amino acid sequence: CASSLDDRRAEAFF. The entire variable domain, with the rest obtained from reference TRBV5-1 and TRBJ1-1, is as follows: KAGVTQTPRYLIKTRGQQVTLSCSPISGHRSVSWYQQTPGQGLQFLFEYFSETQRNKGNFPGRFSGRQFSNSRSEMNVSTLELGDSALYLCASSLDDRRAEAFFGQGTRLTVV.

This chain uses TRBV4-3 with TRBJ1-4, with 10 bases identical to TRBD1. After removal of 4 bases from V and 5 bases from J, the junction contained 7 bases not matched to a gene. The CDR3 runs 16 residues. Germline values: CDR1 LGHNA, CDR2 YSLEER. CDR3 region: CASSLVRGQGNEKLFF. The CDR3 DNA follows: TGCGCCAGCAGCCTCGTCCGGGGACAGGGGAATGAAAAACTGTTTTTT.

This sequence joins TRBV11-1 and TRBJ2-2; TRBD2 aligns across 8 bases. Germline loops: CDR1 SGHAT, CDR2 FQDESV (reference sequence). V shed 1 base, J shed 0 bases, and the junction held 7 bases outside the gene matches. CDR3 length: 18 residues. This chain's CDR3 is CASSLGSSGGPNTGELFF. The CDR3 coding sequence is TGTGCCAGCAGCTTAGGTTCCAGCGGGGGCCCGAACACCGGGGAGCTGTTTTTT.

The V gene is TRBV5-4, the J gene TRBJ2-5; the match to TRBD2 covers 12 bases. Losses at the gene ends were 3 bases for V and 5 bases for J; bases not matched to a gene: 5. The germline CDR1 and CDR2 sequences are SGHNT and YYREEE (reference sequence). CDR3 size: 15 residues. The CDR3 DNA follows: TGTGCCAGCAGCTCCCTAGCGGGAGGGCTTGAGACCCAGTACTTC. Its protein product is CASSSLAGGLETQYF.

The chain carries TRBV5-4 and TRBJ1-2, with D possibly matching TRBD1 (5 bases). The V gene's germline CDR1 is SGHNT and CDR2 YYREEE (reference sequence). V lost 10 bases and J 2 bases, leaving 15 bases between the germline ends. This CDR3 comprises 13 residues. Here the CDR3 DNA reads TGTGCCGCGGGACCCAGCCCCAACTATGGCTACACCTTC. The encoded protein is CAAGPSPNYGYTF.

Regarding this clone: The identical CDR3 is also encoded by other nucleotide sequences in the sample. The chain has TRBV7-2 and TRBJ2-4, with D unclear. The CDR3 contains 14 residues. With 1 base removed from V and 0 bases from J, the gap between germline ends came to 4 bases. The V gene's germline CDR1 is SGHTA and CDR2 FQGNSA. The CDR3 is CASSLDLAKNIQYF. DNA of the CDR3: TGTGCCAGCAGCTTAGATTTAGCCAAAAACATTCAGTACTTC.

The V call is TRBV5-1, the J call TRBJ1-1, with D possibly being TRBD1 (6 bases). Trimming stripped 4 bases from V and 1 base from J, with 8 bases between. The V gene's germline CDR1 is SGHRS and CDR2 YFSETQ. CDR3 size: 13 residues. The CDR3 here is CASSPTGNTEAFF. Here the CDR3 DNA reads TGCGCCAGCAGCCCGACAGGGAACACTGAAGCTTTCTTT.

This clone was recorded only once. The chain's CDR3 is CSVLGTALGYGYTF. CDR3 nucleotides: TGCAGCGTCCTAGGGACAGCCTTAGGGTATGGCTACACCTTC. The rearrangement uses TRBV29-1 and TRBJ1-2, with TRBD1 matching 7 bases. V lost 6 bases, J lost 5 bases, and 12 bases stayed unmatched. The CDR3 consists of 14 residues. Germline loops: CDR1 SQVTM, CDR2 ANQGSEA.

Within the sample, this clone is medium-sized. CDR3 in DNA: TGTGCCAGCAGCTTAGGCAGCTCCTCCTACGAGCAGTACTTC. This translates into CASSLGSSSYEQYF. The rearrangement uses TRBV7-2 and TRBJ2-7; D not resolved. The CDR3 loop spans 14 amino acids. V was cut by 1 base and J by 0 bases, with 7 bases left in between. Germline V gene lookup returns CDR1 SGHTA and CDR2 FQGNSA.

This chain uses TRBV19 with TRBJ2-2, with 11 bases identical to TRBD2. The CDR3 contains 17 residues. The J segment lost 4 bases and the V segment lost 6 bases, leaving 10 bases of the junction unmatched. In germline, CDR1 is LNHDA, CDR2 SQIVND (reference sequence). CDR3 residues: CASSKLLAGESTGELFF. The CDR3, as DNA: TGTGCCAGTAGCAAGCTACTAGCGGGAGAGAGCACCGGGGAGCTGTTTTTT.

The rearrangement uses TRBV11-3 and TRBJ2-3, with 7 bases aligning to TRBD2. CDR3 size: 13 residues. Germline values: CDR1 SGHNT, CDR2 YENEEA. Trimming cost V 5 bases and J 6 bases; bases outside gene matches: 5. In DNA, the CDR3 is TGTGCCAGCAGCCGGTGGCGGGGGGATACGCAGTATTTT. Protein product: CASSRWRGDTQYF.

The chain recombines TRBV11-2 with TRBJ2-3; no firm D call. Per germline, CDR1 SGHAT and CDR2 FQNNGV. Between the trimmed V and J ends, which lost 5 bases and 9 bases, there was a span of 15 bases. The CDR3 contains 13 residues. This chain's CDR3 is CASSLYPEVTQYF. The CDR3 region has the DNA TGTGCCAGCAGCCTCTATCCAGAGGTAACGCAGTATTTT.

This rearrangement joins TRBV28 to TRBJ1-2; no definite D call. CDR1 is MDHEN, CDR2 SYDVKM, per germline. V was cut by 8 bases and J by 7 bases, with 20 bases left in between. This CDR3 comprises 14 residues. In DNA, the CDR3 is TGTGCCAGCGGATTGACGGCACTTAAGGGTGGCTACACCTTC. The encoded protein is CASGLTALKGGYTF.

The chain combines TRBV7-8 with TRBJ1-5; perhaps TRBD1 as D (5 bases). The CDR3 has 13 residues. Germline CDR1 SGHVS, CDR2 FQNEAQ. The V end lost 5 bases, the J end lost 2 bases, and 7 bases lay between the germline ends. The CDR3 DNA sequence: TGTGCCAGCAGCCAGGGTGGCAATCAGCCCCAGCATTTT. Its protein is CASSQGGNQPQHF.

The CDR3 here is CASSLVPGGGNPTNEKLFF. CDR3 nucleotides: TGCGCCAGCAGCTTGGTACCAGGGGGCGGAAATCCAACTAATGAAAAACTGTTTTTT. The genes are TRBV5-1 and TRBJ1-4; TRBD1 matches 8 bases. Germline values: CDR1 SGHRS, CDR2 YFSETQ. The CDR3 length is 19 residues. J gave up 0 bases and V 0 bases, and 10 bases lay outside the gene matches. Variable domain in full (rest from reference TRBV5-1 and TRBJ1-4): KAGVTQTPRYLIKTRGQQVTLSCSPISGHRSVSWYQQTPGQGLQFLFEYFSETQRNKGNFPGRFSGRQFSNSRSEMNVSTLELGDSALYLCASSLVPGGGNPTNEKLFFGSGTQLSVL.

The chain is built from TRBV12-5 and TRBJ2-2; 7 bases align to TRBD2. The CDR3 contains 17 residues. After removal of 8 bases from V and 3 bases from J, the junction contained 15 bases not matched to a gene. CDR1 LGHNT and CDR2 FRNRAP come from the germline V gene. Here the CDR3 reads CASYFRAGVGDTGELFF. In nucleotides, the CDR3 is TGTGCTAGTTACTTTAGGGCGGGAGTCGGGGACACCGGGGAGCTGTTTTTT.

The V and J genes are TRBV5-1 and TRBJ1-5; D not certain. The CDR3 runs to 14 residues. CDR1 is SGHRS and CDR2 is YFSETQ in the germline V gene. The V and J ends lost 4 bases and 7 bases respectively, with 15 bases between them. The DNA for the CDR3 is TGCGCCAGCAGCCTGAGGTTGGAGGGACAGCCCCAGCATTTT. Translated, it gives CASSLRLEGQPQHF.

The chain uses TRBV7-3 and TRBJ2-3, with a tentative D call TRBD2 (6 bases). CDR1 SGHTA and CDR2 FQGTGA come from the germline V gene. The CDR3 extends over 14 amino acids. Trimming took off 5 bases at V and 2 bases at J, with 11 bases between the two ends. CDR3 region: CASSRGEITDTQYF. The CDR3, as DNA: TGTGCCAGCAGCCGCGGGGAAATCACAGATACGCAGTATTTT.

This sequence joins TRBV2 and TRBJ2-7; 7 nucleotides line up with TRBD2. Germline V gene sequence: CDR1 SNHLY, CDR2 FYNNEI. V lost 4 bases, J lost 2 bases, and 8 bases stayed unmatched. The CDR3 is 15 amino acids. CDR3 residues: CASSVRGDRPYEQYF. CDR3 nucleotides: TGTGCCAGCAGTGTTCGGGGGGACCGACCCTACGAGCAGTACTTC.

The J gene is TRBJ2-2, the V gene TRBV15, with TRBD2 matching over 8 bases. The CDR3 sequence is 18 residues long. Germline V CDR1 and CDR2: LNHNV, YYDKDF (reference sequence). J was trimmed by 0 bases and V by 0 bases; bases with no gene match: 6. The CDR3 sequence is CATSRDRRGGANTGELFF. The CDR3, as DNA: TGTGCCACCAGCAGAGATCGCCGGGGGGGCGCGAACACCGGGGAGCTGTTTTTT.

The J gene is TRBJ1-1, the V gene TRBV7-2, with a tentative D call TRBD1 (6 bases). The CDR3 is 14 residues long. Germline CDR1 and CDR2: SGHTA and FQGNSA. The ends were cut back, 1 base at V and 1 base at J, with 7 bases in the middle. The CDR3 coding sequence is TGTGCCAGCAGCTTAGGGACAGCGAACACTGAAGCTTTCTTT. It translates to CASSLGTANTEAFF.

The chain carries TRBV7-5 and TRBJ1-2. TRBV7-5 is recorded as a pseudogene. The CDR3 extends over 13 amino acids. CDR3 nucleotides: TGTGTCAGAAGTGGAGGGGCAGAGTATGGCTACACCTTC. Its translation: CVRSGGAEYGYTF.

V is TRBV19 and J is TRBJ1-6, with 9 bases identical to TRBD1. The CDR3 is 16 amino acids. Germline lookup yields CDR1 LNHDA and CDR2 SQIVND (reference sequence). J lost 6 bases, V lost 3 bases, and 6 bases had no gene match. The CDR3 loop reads CASSIDSGQGNSPLHF. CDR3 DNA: TGTGCCAGTAGTATCGACTCGGGACAGGGTAATTCACCCCTCCACTTT.

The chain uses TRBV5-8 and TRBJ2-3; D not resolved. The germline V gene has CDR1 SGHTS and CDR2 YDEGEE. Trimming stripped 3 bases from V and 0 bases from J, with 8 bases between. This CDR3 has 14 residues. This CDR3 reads CASSSTRSTDTQYF. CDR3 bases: TGTGCCAGCAGCTCCACCCGGAGCACAGATACGCAGTATTTT.

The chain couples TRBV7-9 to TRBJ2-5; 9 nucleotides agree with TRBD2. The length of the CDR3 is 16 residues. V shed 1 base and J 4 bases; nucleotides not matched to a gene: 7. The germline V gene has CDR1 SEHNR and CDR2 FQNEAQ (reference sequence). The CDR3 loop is CASSLVISGSAETQYF. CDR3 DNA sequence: TGTGCCAGCAGCTTAGTGATTAGCGGGAGTGCAGAGACCCAGTACTTC.

The CDR3 DNA follows: TGTGCCAGCCCCCAGGGACAGGGGTCGAACACCGGGGAGCTGTTTTTT. Protein sequence: CASPQGQGSNTGELFF. This sequence joins TRBV21-1 and TRBJ2-2; the table assigns TRBD1, which was not confirmed against the DNA. TRBV21-1 is tagged as a pseudogene. The CDR3 consists of 16 residues.

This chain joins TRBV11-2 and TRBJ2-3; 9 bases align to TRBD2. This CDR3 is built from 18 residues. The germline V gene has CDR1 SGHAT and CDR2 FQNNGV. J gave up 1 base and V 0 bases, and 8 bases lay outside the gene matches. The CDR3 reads CASSLDRRGRVGTDTQYF. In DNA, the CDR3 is TGTGCCAGCAGCTTAGATCGGCGCGGGAGGGTAGGCACAGATACGCAGTATTTT. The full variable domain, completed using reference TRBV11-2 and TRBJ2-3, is EAGVAQSPRYKIIEKRQSVAFWCNPISGHATLYWYQQILGQGPKLLIQFQNNGVVDDSQLPKDRFSAERLKGVDSTLKIQPAKLEDSAVYLCASSLDRRGRVGTDTQYFGPGTRLTVL.

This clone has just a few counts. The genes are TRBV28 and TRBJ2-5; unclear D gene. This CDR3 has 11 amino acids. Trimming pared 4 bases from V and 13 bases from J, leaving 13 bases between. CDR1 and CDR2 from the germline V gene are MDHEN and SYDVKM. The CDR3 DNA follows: TGTGCCAGCAGTTCCGACCGGCGACGGTACTTC. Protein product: CASSSDRRRYF.

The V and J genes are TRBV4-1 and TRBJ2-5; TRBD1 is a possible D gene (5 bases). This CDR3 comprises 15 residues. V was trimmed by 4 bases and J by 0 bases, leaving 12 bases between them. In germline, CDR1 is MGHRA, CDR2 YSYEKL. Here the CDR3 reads CASSPGAPYQETQYF. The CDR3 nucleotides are TGCGCCAGCAGCCCTGGGGCCCCGTACCAAGAGACCCAGTACTTC.